The 13 T cell receptor beta chains below were found in one sample sequenced in a study of T cell responses to AZD1222 COVID-19 vaccine. TCRdb's copy holds only in-frame clones and misses some; the assay was immunoSEQ multiplex PCR. The repertoire holds under 150,000 clones, with more than 85% as singletons. Sequencing used peripheral blood, obtained on day 0 of AZD1222 vaccination. These receptors were obtained from an adult in good health.

This clone has just a few counts. V and J are TRBV9 and TRBJ2-3; D is unresolved. This CDR3 is built from 14 residues. Germline CDR1 reads SGDLS; CDR2 reads YYNGEE. Trimming took off 3 bases at V and 2 bases at J, with 10 bases between the two ends. The CDR3 is CASSGKGATDTQYF. The CDR3 bases are TGTGCCAGCAGCGGGAAAGGAGCCACAGATACGCAGTATTTT.

V and J are TRBV7-9 and TRBJ1-1, with D possibly being TRBD1 (6 bases). The CDR3 runs 14 residues. Germline lookup yields CDR1 SEHNR and CDR2 FQNEAQ (reference sequence). Trimming took off 5 bases at V and 4 bases at J, with 14 bases between the two ends. The CDR3 DNA follows: TGTGCCAGCAGCCCGTTGCAGGGGAGCACTGAAGCTTTCTTT. It is translated as CASSPLQGSTEAFF.

The genes are TRBV3-1 (or the pseudogene TRBV3-2) and TRBJ1-1; D remains unclear. This CDR3 has 13 residues. CDR1 and CDR2 from the germline V gene are LGHDT and YNNKEL (reference sequence). Between the trimmed V and J ends, which lost 4 bases and 3 bases, there was a span of 9 bases. CDR3 loop: CASSRLRDTEAFF. CDR3 nucleotides: TGTGCCAGCAGCCGTCTGCGGGACACTGAAGCTTTCTTT.

The chain has TRBV5-4 and TRBJ2-3; possible D gene TRBD1, 6 bases. CDR1 and CDR2 from the germline V gene are SGHNT and YYREEE (reference sequence). Trimming took off 3 bases at V and 2 bases at J, with 10 bases between the two ends. CDR3 length: 14 residues. CDR3 loop: CASSSRTDTDTQYF. For the CDR3, the DNA is TGTGCCAGCAGCTCTCGGACAGACACAGATACGCAGTATTTT.

The chain employs TRBV6-5 and TRBJ1-1, with 9 positions matching TRBD1. Germline V gene sequence: CDR1 MNHEY, CDR2 SVGAGI. CDR3 length equals 16 residues. J lost 3 bases, V lost 0 bases, and 5 bases had no gene match. The CDR3 region is CASSYSTGTGYTEAFF. The CDR3 DNA reads as TGTGCCAGCAGTTACTCGACCGGGACAGGGTACACTGAAGCTTTCTTT.

This chain links TRBV10-3 with TRBJ1-6, with 10 positions matching TRBD1. Trimming removed 3 bases from V and 7 bases from J; junction bases left unmatched: 3. This CDR3 contains 15 residues. Germline V lookup: CDR1 ENHRY, CDR2 SYGVKD. The CDR3 here is CAISEEGQGNSPLHF. CDR3 sequence (DNA): TGTGCCATCAGTGAAGAGGGACAGGGGAATTCACCCCTCCACTTT.

The genes are TRBV9 and TRBJ2-1; D is undetermined. The length of the CDR3 is 16 residues. The germline V gene has CDR1 SGDLS and CDR2 YYNGEE. V was shortened by 4 bases and J by 6 bases, with 20 bases between the two germline ends. The CDR3 DNA follows: TGTGCCAGCAGCACCCCCCACCGTGTCCCCGCCAATGAGCAGTTCTTC. Its translation: CASSTPHRVPANEQFF.

The chain uses TRBV6-5 and TRBJ1-1; D is undetermined. The length of the CDR3 is 16 residues. Germline CDR1 MNHEY, CDR2 SVGAGI. The V gene lost 0 bases and the J gene lost 7 bases, with 18 bases spanning the gap. CDR3 region: CASSYSPGRGYSEAFF. The CDR3 DNA sequence: TGTGCCAGCAGTTACTCCCCTGGGCGAGGATACAGTGAAGCTTTCTTT.

V and J are TRBV11-2 and TRBJ1-3; D is possibly TRBD1 (6 bases). Germline CDR1 reads SGHAT; CDR2 reads FQNNGV. Trimming cost V 0 bases and J 2 bases, with 20 bases left between them. The CDR3 totals 19 residues. The CDR3 nucleotides read TGTGCCAGCAGCTTAGAGGGGGGACACCGAAGGAGCGCTGGAAACACCATATATTTT. Translated: CASSLEGGHRRSAGNTIYF.

The genes are TRBV7-2 and TRBJ1-2; 7 bases are shared with TRBD1. Looked up from germline, CDR1 is SGHTA and CDR2 is FQGNSA. V trimming: 10 bases; J trimming: 7 bases; junction bases outside the gene matches: 12. The CDR3 is made up of 13 amino acids. The CDR3 sequence is CATGTEGSLGYTF. The CDR3 DNA sequence: TGTGCCACTGGGACAGAAGGTTCACTTGGCTACACCTTC.

V and J are TRBV18 and TRBJ1-3, with D unresolved. Germline lookup yields CDR1 KGHSH and CDR2 LQKENI. The V gene lost 1 base and the J gene lost 2 bases, with 9 bases spanning the gap. The CDR3 extends over 15 amino acids. In DNA, the CDR3 is TGTGCCAGCTCACCACTAGACGGTCCTGGAAACACCATATATTTT. Its protein product is CASSPLDGPGNTIYF.

The chain combines TRBV7-9 with TRBJ2-1; tentatively, D is TRBD1 or TRBD2 (5 bases each). The CDR3 contains 14 residues. In germline, CDR1 is SEHNR, CDR2 FQNEAQ (reference sequence). The V gene lost 5 bases and the J gene lost 5 bases, with 13 bases spanning the gap. As DNA, the CDR3 is TGTGCCAGCAGCCTAGTGGGGGAAAACAATGAGCAGTTCTTC. It translates to CASSLVGENNEQFF.

This sequence joins TRBV6-1 and TRBJ1-1; D is unclear. Germline CDR1 is MNHNS and CDR2 is SASEGT. This CDR3 spans 15 amino acids. Trimming pared 0 bases from V and 0 bases from J, leaving 8 bases between. CDR3 DNA: TGTGCCAGCAGTGAAGCTAGACACCTGAACACTGAAGCTTTCTTT. Translation gives CASSEARHLNTEAFF.